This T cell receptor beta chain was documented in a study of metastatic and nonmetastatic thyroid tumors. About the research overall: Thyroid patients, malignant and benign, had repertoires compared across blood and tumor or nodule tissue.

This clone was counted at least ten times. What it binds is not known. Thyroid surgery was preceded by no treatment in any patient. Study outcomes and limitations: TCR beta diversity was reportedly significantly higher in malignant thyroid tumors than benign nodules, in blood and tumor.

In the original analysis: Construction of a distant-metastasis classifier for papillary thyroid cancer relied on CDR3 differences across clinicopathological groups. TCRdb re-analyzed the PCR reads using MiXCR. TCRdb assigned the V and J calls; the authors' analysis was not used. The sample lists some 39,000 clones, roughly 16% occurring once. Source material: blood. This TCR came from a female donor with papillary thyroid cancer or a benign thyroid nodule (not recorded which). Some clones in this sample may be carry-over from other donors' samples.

CDR3 amino acids: CASSLRPSGSTDTQYF. CDR3 nucleotides: TGCGCCAGCAGCTTGCGGCCTAGCGGGAGCACAGATACGCAGTATTTT. The chain uses TRBV5-1 and TRBJ2-3; TRBD2 agrees at 8 bases. The CDR3 is 16 amino acids. Germline CDR1 and CDR2: SGHRS and YFSETQ. V lost 1 base to trimming and J lost 0 bases; unmatched junction nucleotides: 4.